This TCR beta chain was recovered during a study of T cell repertoires in cytomegalovirus infection. Study-level findings and limits: Ex vivo responses were dominated by HLA-C-restricted CMV-specific TCR beta clonotypes.

Via MiXCR, TCRdb re-called the reads, giving one row per CDR3 protein. Here the sample spans roughly 920,000 distinct CDR3 sequences, 30% to 40% being singletons. Notes on this clonotype: Its specificity is not known.

The CDR3 totals 16 residues. The junction had 7 bases not matched to a gene; V was cut back by 3 bases and J by 4 bases. Germline CDR1 reads MNHEY; CDR2 reads SMNVEV (reference sequence). The sequenced sample was cultured CD8+ T cells from PBMCs, obtained from culture after CMV antigen stimulation. The clonotype was recovered from a human donor in good health (CMV status not recorded). Some clones in this sample may be carry-over from other donors' samples. The chain couples TRBV27 to TRBJ1-5; 9 nucleotides match TRBD1. CDR3 residues: CASSFSGTGMNQPQHF. Here the CDR3 DNA reads TGTGCCAGCAGTTTTTCCGGGACAGGGATGAATCAGCCCCAGCATTTT.